This TCR beta chain was captured by sequencing in a study of beta chain features in type 1 diabetes. Study overall: Examination of sorted cells across all samples involved more than 100,000,000 cells. Study-wide findings and caveats: Healthy donors had naive, central memory and Treg TCRB repertoires that appeared less similar than those seen among patients. When Type 1 diabetes patients were examined, their TCRB CDR3s proved moderately but significantly shorter in all four CD4+ subsets.

Note on this clone: Its antigen is still unknown.

Every isolated RNA sample was fully reverse transcribed, so sequencing captured expressed TCRB transcripts. TCRdb's copy holds only in-frame clones and misses some; the assay was immunoSEQ multiplex PCR. The sample includes 550,000 to 850,000 clones, roughly 13% of them seen just once. About 100 mL of blood, on average, came from one heparinised draw per donor. CDR1 is MNHEY, CDR2 SMNVEV, per germline (reference sequence). V was trimmed by 7 bases and J by 1 base, leaving 14 bases between them. This CDR3 has 14 residues. The J gene is TRBJ2-7, the V gene TRBV27, with a possible D match to TRBD2 (6 bases). The sequence was collected from a young man with type 1 diabetes. Sequenced sample: naive CD4+ T cells from blood. CDR3 loop: CASNRLGGSYEQYF. The CDR3 coding sequence is TGTGCCAGCAATAGGCTCGGGGGTTCCTACGAGCAGTACTTC.